The 19 T cell receptor beta chains presented below share a single source sample, sequenced in a study of shared clonotypes between healthy human individuals. Using immunoSEQ multiplex PCR, the repertoire was profiled, and TCRdb retains in-frame clones only, with some absent. The sample holds approximately 530,000 clones, roughly 95% seen once. Sequenced material: naive CD4+ T cells sorted from blood. Specified subset: CD45RA+ positively selected. All receptors come from a woman younger than 45 in good health.

V gene TRBV19 combines with J gene TRBJ2-1, with 11 bases fitting TRBD1. The CDR3 spans 16 residues. Losses at the gene ends were 4 bases for V and 9 bases for J; bases not matched to a gene: 11. Looked up from germline, CDR1 is LNHDA and CDR2 is SQIVND (reference sequence). The CDR3 nucleotides read TGTGCCAGTAGTACCACCGGGACAGGGGGATCTTCTGAGCAGTTCTTC. Translating gives CASSTTGTGGSSEQFF.

This clone was seen once. V is TRBV28 and J is TRBJ2-3, with 9 bases lining up with TRBD1. Looked up from germline, CDR1 is MDHEN and CDR2 is SYDVKM. V trimming: 5 bases; J trimming: 4 bases; junction bases outside the gene matches: 4. The CDR3 length is 14 residues. CDR3 bases: TGTGCCAGCAGTCCCCGGACAGGGGCAGATACGCAGTATTTT. This gives the protein CASSPRTGADTQYF.

The CDR3 bases are TGTGCCAGCAGCCAAGATGGTTTCAGCAATCAGCCCCAGCATTTT. This translates into CASSQDGFSNQPQHF. The chain recombines TRBV4-2 with TRBJ1-5; D call uncertain. This CDR3 is 15 amino acids long. The germline CDR1 and CDR2 sequences are LGHNA and YNFKEQ. The V end lost 0 bases, the J end lost 1 base, and 7 bases lay between the germline ends.

This clone was detected only once. The gene calls are TRBV6-4 and TRBJ2-1; 9 bases match TRBD2. Germline V gene lookup returns CDR1 MRHNA and CDR2 SNTAGT. The CDR3 covers 12 residues. V dropped 9 bases and J dropped 8; count of bases not matched to a gene: 5. CDR3 DNA: TGTGCCAGTTCCCTAGCGGGACATGAGCAGTTCTTC. Protein sequence: CASSLAGHEQFF.

Details on this clone: At the DNA level, this CDR3 is encoded by other sequences in the same sample as well. The chain recombines TRBV4-2 with TRBJ2-6, with D possibly TRBD1 on 6 matching bases. CDR3 size: 15 residues. Germline CDR1 is LGHNA and CDR2 is YNFKEQ. Trimming stripped 1 base from V and 2 bases from J, with 6 bases between. The CDR3 sequence is CASSQGQAGANVLTF. The CDR3 DNA reads as TGTGCCAGCAGCCAAGGACAGGCTGGGGCCAACGTCCTGACTTTC.

The chain joins TRBV6-6 to TRBJ2-1; 10 bases map to TRBD1. This CDR3 is built from 15 residues. V dropped 2 bases and J dropped 8; count of bases not matched to a gene: 6. Germline CDR1 reads MNHNY; CDR2 reads SVGAGI (reference sequence). The CDR3 DNA reads TGTGCCAGCAGTTACCCGGGACAGGGGTCGCATGAGCAGTTCTTC. Translating it yields CASSYPGQGSHEQFF.

The chain has TRBV19 and TRBJ2-5, with 13 positions matching TRBD2. The CDR3 extends over 14 amino acids. CDR1 and CDR2 from the germline V gene are LNHDA and SQIVND (reference sequence). J lost 5 bases, V lost 8 bases, and 5 bases had no gene match. The CDR3 DNA reads as TGTGCCAGTGGGACTAGCGGGAACGTTGAGACCCAGTACTTC. It specifies CASGTSGNVETQYF.

The V call is TRBV2, the J call TRBJ1-1; no definite D call. Trimming removed 8 bases at V and 1 base at J, with 11 bases between. The V gene's germline CDR1 is SNHLY and CDR2 FYNNEI. The CDR3 is 13 residues long. CDR3 nucleotide sequence: TGTGCCAGCTTAGGCCAGCCGAACACTGAAGCTTTCTTT. Translation: CASLGQPNTEAFF.

V and J are TRBV30 and TRBJ2-5; D is unresolved. Gene TRBJ2-7 matches the end of the DNA better, so the J call may be wrong. The CDR3 spans 12 residues. In germline, CDR1 is GTSNPN, CDR2 SVGIG (reference sequence). CDR3 loop: CAWSRLGREQYF. CDR3 sequence (DNA): TGTGCCTGGAGTCGGCTAGGCCGCGAGCAGTACTTC.

The chain joins TRBV19 to TRBJ2-5; 9 bases map to TRBD1. Trimming at V came to 7 bases and at J to 11 bases, leaving 8 bases not matched to a gene. This CDR3 spans 12 amino acids. Germline values: CDR1 LNHDA, CDR2 SQIVND (reference sequence). The CDR3 loop reads CASTTGGGRQYF. The CDR3 DNA sequence: TGTGCCAGTACAACAGGGGGCGGAAGGCAGTACTTC.

The rearrangement links TRBV11-3 to TRBJ2-3; D unresolved. The CDR3 consists of 14 residues. CDR1 is SGHNT, CDR2 YENEEA, per germline. With 1 base removed from V and 0 bases from J, the gap between germline ends came to 5 bases. The CDR3 reads CASSLGPSTDTQYF. DNA of the CDR3: TGTGCCAGCAGCTTAGGCCCTAGCACAGATACGCAGTATTTT. Full variable domain (outside the CDR3, taken from reference TRBV11-3 and TRBJ2-3): EAGVVQSPRYKIIEKKQPVAFWCNPISGHNTLYWYLQNLGQGPELLIRYENEEAVDDSQLPKDRFSAERLKGVDSTLKIQPAELGDSAVYLCASSLGPSTDTQYFGPGTRLTVL.

This clone came up once. The chain combines TRBV15 with TRBJ1-3; D unresolved. Germline loops: CDR1 LNHNV, CDR2 YYDKDF (reference sequence). V lost 0 bases, J lost 2 bases, and 14 bases lay in between. This CDR3 has 17 amino acids. The CDR3 spells CATSRDMRQNPGNTIYF. CDR3 DNA sequence: TGTGCCACCAGCAGAGATATGAGGCAGAATCCTGGAAACACCATATATTTT.

This chain uses TRBV28 with TRBJ2-2; the match to TRBD1 covers 10 bases. V lost 5 bases to trimming and J lost 6 bases; unmatched junction nucleotides: 15. CDR1 is MDHEN, CDR2 SYDVKM, per germline. The CDR3 extends over 18 amino acids. The CDR3 DNA is TGTGCCAGCAGTACCCCGACAGGGGGCGAGGTCTTCGCCGGGGAGCTGTTTTTT. This codes for CASSTPTGGEVFAGELFF.

This clone was recorded only once. The genes are TRBV4-1 and TRBJ2-7, with D possibly TRBD2 on 5 matching bases. There are 15 residues in the CDR3. V dropped 0 bases and J dropped 0 bases, with 9 bases sitting between them. The germline V gene encodes CDR1 MGHRA and CDR2 YSYEKL. CDR3 coding DNA: TGCGCCAGCAGCCAAGATGCCGGGGACTCCTACGAGCAGTACTTC. Its protein is CASSQDAGDSYEQYF.

To note about this clone: The same CDR3 is also encoded by other DNA sequences in this sample. V usage is TRBV5-1 and J usage is TRBJ1-1, with 8 bases that match TRBD1. CDR3 size: 14 residues. CDR1 and CDR2 (germline): SGHRS, YFSETQ. Germline trimming cut 4 bases from V and 2 bases from J; bases unmatched to any gene: 4. CDR3 in DNA: TGCGCCAGCAGCCCTGGACAGGGAAACACTGAAGCTTTCTTT. Amino acid sequence: CASSPGQGNTEAFF.

J is TRBJ1-2 and V is TRBV2; D is unresolved. V dropped 3 bases and J dropped 3 bases, with 8 bases sitting between them. Per germline, CDR1 SNHLY and CDR2 FYNNEI. The CDR3 length is 13 residues. The chain's CDR3 is CASSDLGYYGYTF. DNA of the CDR3: TGTGCCAGCAGTGACCTGGGGTACTATGGCTACACCTTC.

The chain couples TRBV5-1 to TRBJ2-3; 10 bases map to TRBD2. The V segment lost 4 bases and the J segment 8 bases; nucleotides outside the gene matches: 10. This CDR3 has 15 residues. Germline V lookup: CDR1 SGHRS, CDR2 YFSETQ. CDR3 nucleotide sequence: TGCGCCAGCAGCGTCAGCGGGAGGGAATCCGGTACGCAGTATTTT. As protein: CASSVSGRESGTQYF. The full variable domain, with the rest looked up from reference TRBV5-1 and TRBJ2-3, is KAGVTQTPRYLIKTRGQQVTLSCSPISGHRSVSWYQQTPGQGLQFLFEYFSETQRNKGNFPGRFSGRQFSNSRSEMNVSTLELGDSALYLCASSVSGRESGTQYFGPGTRLTVL.

V is TRBV5-1 and J is TRBJ2-3, with 7 bases matching TRBD2. Germline V lookup: CDR1 SGHRS, CDR2 YFSETQ. The ends lost 2 bases at V and 4 bases at J; junction bases unmatched: 4. This CDR3 comprises 14 residues. DNA for the CDR3: TGCGCCAGCAGCTTATCTGGGGGGGCAGATACGCAGTATTTT. Its translation: CASSLSGGADTQYF.

This rearrangement joins TRBV27 to TRBJ2-1; D gene unclear. There are 11 residues in the CDR3. The germline V gene encodes CDR1 MNHEY and CDR2 SMNVEV (reference sequence). Trimming pared 5 bases from V and 3 bases from J, leaving 2 bases between. CDR3 nucleotide sequence: TGTGCCAGCAGTCGCTACAATGAGCAGTTCTTC. Translation gives CASSRYNEQFF.